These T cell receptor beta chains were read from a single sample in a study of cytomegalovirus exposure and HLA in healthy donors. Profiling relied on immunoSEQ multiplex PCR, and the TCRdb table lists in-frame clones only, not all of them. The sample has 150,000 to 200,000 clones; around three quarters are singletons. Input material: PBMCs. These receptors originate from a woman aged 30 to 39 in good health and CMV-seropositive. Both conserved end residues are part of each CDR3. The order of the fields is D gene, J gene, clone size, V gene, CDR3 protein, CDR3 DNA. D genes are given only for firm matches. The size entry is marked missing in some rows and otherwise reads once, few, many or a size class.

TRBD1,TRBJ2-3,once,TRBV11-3,CASSMGQGTSDTQYF,TGTGCCAGCAGCATGGGACAGGGGACATCAGATACGCAGTATTTT
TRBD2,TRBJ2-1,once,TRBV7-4,CASSLVGGGLAGKNEQFF,TGTGCCAGCAGCTTAGTGGGGGGGGGACTAGCAGGTAAGAATGAGCAGTTCTTC
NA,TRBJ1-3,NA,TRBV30,CAWSVNGAGNTIYF,TGTGCCTGGAGTGTTAACGGAGCCGGAAACACCATATATTTT
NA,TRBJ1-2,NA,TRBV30,CAWRTRTVYGYTF,TGTGCCTGGAGAACGAGGACAGTCTATGGCTACACCTTC
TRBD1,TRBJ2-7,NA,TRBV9,CASSVDQGVYEQYF,TGTGCCAGCAGCGTAGACCAGGGGGTCTACGAGCAGTACTTC
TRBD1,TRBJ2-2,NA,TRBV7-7,CASSSTGTGELFF,TGTGCCAGCAGCTCGACAGGGACCGGGGAGCTGTTTTTT
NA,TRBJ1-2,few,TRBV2,CASSEDYGSGYTF,TGTGCCAGCAGTGAGGACTACGGCAGTGGCTACACCTTC
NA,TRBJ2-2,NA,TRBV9,CASSVTSRKTGELFF,TGTGCCAGCAGCGTTACTAGTCGTAAGACCGGGGAGCTGTTTTTT
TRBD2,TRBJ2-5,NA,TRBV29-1,CSVGGGAEAQYF,TGCAGCGTTGGCGGGGGGGCGGAGGCCCAGTACTTC
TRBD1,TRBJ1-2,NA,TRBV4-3,CASSLRGQGLGGYTF,TGCGCCAGCAGCCTAAGAGGACAGGGATTGGGGGGCTACACCTTC
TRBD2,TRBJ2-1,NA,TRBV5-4,CASSLGTSGNNEQFF,TGTGCCAGCAGCTTGGGAACTAGCGGAAACAATGAGCAGTTCTTC
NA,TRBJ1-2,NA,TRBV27,CASSSLPPGGDGYTF,TGTGCCAGCAGTTCCCTCCCCCCCGGAGGGGATGGCTACACCTTC
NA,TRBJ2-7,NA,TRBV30,CAWTGQNYEQYF,TGTGCCTGGACTGGACAGAACTACGAGCAGTACTTC
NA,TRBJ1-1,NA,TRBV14,CASSQLRRAEAFF,TGTGCCAGCAGCCAGTTAAGACGGGCTGAAGCTTTCTTT
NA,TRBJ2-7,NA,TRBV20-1,CSARSPGEQYF,TGCAGTGCTAGATCCCCGGGGGAGCAGTACTTC
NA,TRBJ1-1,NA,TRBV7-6,CASSSGGGGGFNTEAFF,TGTGCCAGCAGCTCCGGGGGGGGTGGAGGGTTCAACACTGAAGCTTTCTTT
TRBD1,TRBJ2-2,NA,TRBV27,CASSFLPDRGRGTGELFF,TGTGCCAGCAGTTTTCTTCCCGACAGGGGGCGAGGCACCGGGGAGCTGTTTTTT
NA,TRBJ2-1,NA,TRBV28,CASSWAGELNEQFF,TGTGCCAGCAGTTGGGCAGGGGAATTGAATGAGCAGTTCTTC
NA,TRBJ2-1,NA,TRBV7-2,CASSPRSWGRRQYEQFF,TGTGCCAGCAGCCCACGCTCTTGGGGGAGGAGACAATATGAGCAGTTCTTC
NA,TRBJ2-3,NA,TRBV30,CAWSTTLDTQYF,TGTGCCTGGAGTACTACCTTAGATACGCAGTATTTT
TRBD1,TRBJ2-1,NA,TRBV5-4,CASSLQGVRNEQFF,TGTGCCAGCAGCCTACAGGGGGTTCGAAATGAGCAGTTCTTC
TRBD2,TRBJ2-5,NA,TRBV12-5,CASGGGRVLGETQYF,TGTGCTAGTGGAGGCGGGAGGGTTTTAGGAGAGACCCAGTACTTC
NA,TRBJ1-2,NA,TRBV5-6,CASSPQGGNYGYTF,TGTGCCAGCAGCCCTCAGGGAGGGAACTATGGCTACACCTTC
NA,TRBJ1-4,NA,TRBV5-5,CASSAYGGTNEKLFF,TGTGCCAGCAGCGCCTACGGGGGAACTAATGAAAAACTGTTTTTT
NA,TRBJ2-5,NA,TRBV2,CASRALLWVEEETQYF,TGTGCCAGCAGAGCTCTGTTATGGGTGGAGGAGGAGACCCAGTACTTC
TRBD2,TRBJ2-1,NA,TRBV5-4,CASSSTSGTYNEQFF,TGTGCCAGCAGCTCGACTAGCGGCACCTACAATGAGCAGTTCTTC